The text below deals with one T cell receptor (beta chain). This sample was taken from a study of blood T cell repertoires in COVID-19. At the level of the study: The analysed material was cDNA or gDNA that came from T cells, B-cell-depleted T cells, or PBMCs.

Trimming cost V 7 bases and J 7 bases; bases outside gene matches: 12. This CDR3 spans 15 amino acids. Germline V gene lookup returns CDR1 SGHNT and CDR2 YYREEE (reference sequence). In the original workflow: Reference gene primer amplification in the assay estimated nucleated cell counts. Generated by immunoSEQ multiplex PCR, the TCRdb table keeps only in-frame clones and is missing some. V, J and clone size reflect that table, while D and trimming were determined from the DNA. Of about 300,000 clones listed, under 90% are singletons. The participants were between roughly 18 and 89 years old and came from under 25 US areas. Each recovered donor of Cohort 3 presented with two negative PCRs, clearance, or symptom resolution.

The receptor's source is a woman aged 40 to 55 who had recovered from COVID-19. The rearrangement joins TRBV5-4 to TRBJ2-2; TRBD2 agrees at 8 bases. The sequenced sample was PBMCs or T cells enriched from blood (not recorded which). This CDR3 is CASSPKRESIGELFF. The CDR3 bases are TGTGCCAGCTCCCCCAAGCGGGAGTCCATCGGGGAGCTGTTTTTT.